The rows below give T cell receptor beta chains drawn from one sample of a study of shared clonotypes between healthy human individuals. The protocol was immunoSEQ multiplex PCR, while the TCRdb copy is restricted to in-frame clones and leaves out a portion. The sample consists of 640,000 or so clones, about two thirds of them appearing once. The sequencing input was memory CD4+ T cells sorted from blood. Receptor source: a woman between 25 and 40 years old in good health. Both conserved end residues are part of each CDR3. The order of the fields is D gene, clone size, V gene, CDR3 length, J gene, CDR3 DNA, CDR3 protein. The D gene is left open where the match is weak. Expanded clones get a size class; other rows say once, few or many, or leave the size out.

NA	once	TRBV2	16	TRBJ2-7	TGTGCCAGCACTCCGCTCGGGGGTGGCGTCTCCTACGAGCAGTACTTC	CASTPLGGGVSYEQYF
TRBD2	NA	TRBV19	13	TRBJ2-7	TGTGCCAGTAGTGTAGCGGGGGCCTACGAGCAGTACTTC	CASSVAGAYEQYF
TRBD1	NA	TRBV28	15	TRBJ1-1	TGTGCCAGCAGTCCGACAGGGGGCGCGGGCACTGAAGCTTTCTTT	CASSPTGGAGTEAFF
NA	NA	TRBV27	14	TRBJ2-7	TGTGCCAGCAGTTTAGTAGACAGCTCCTACGAGCAGTACTTC	CASSLVDSSYEQYF
TRBD2	NA	TRBV28	13	TRBJ2-1	TGTGCCACACGTCGCGGGGGATACAATGAGCAGTTCTTC	CATRRGGYNEQFF
NA	NA	TRBV6-1	17	TRBJ2-7	TGTGCCAGCAGTGAAGCGCTCGGGTGGCAGGGGCCCTACGAGCAGTACTTC	CASSEALGWQGPYEQYF
NA	many	TRBV25-1	15	TRBJ2-1	TGTGCCAGCAGTGAAGTCGGGCCAAGGGGGGATGAGCAGTTCTTC	CASSEVGPRGDEQFF
NA	NA	TRBV6-4	13	TRBJ2-3	TGTGCCAGCAGTGAGGACTACGGAGATACGCAGTATTTT	CASSEDYGDTQYF
TRBD2	NA	TRBV5-1	15	TRBJ2-1	TGCGCCAGCAGCGTTAACAGCGGGAGCTACAATGAGCAGTTCTTC	CASSVNSGSYNEQFF
TRBD1	NA	TRBV6-6	16	TRBJ1-2	TGTGCCAGCAGTTGGGACAGGGCTCGGGCTAACTATGGCTACACCTTC	CASSWDRARANYGYTF
NA	NA	TRBV6-1	13	TRBJ1-5	TGTGCCAGCAGTGACCAGGCGGGTCAGCCCCAGCATTTT	CASSDQAGQPQHF
NA	NA	TRBV2	14	TRBJ1-2	TGTGCCAGCATGACGACGCTTGGAGGGCTTGCCTACACCTTC	CASMTTLGGLAYTF
TRBD2	NA	TRBV27	17	TRBJ2-1	TGTGCCAGCAGTAGAATAGCGGGAGGCCTTGCCCCCAATGAGCAGTTCTTC	CASSRIAGGLAPNEQFF
NA	many	TRBV18	13	TRBJ2-5	TGTGCCAGCTCACCAGGGACTTCAGAGACCCAGTACTTC	CASSPGTSETQYF
TRBD2	many	TRBV9	15	TRBJ2-1	TGTGCCAGCAGCGTAGGGCTAGCGGGCTACAATGAGCAGTTCTTC	CASSVGLAGYNEQFF
NA	NA	TRBV6-6	13	TRBJ2-7	TGTGCCAGCACTAAGGGGATGGCCTACGAGCAGTACTTC	CASTKGMAYEQYF
NA	NA	TRBV4-1	15	TRBJ1-5	TGCGCCAGCAGCCAAGGACCGGGGGGCAATCAGCCCCAGCATTTT	CASSQGPGGNQPQHF
NA	NA	TRBV6-1	13	TRBJ1-1	TGTGCCAGCAGCGCGGGACAACACACTGAAGCTTTCTTT	CASSAGQHTEAFF
NA	NA	TRBV5-1	14	TRBJ1-5	TGCGCCAGCAGCCCGGAGGGGTGGAATCAGCCCCAGCATTTT	CASSPEGWNQPQHF
NA	NA	TRBV4-1	14	TRBJ2-7	TGCGCCAGCAGCACCACACAGGGAACCTACGAGCAGTACTTC	CASSTTQGTYEQYF
NA	few	TRBV4-1	16	TRBJ2-2	TGCGCCAGCAGCCAAGTGTTGGGATTGAACACCGGGGAGCTGTTTTTT	CASSQVLGLNTGELFF
TRBD2	NA	TRBV7-9	16	TRBJ2-1	TGTGCCAGCAGCTTAGGAATAGCGGGTGTAGACCCTGAGCAGTTCTTC	CASSLGIAGVDPEQFF
NA	NA	TRBV5-1	16	TRBJ2-2	TGCGCCAGCAGCTTGGCCGTCGTGGAACGCACCGGGGAGCTGTTTTTT	CASSLAVVERTGELFF
NA	few	TRBV6-1	12	TRBJ1-2	TGTGCCAGCATCGGCCTGGATTATGGCTACACCTTC	CASIGLDYGYTF
TRBD1	NA	TRBV2	15	TRBJ1-4	TGTGCCAGCAGTGAAGATAGACCGGGACAGGGAAAACTGTTTTTT	CASSEDRPGQGKLFF
TRBD1	once	TRBV9	14	TRBJ2-5	TGTGCCAGCAGCGCTGGGACAGTCCAAGAGACCCAGTACTTC	CASSAGTVQETQYF
NA	many	TRBV30	15	TRBJ2-7	TGTGCCTGGAGTGGGGTCGGTCGGAACTCCTACGAGCAGTACTTC	CAWSGVGRNSYEQYF
NA	once	TRBV5-6	15	TRBJ2-7	TGTGCCAGCAGCGCCGGACTGAGTCCTACCTACGAGCAGTACTTC	CASSAGLSPTYEQYF
NA	NA	TRBV7-9	14	TRBJ1-6	TGTGCCAGCAGCTTCGACAGCCATAATTCACCCCTCCACTTT	CASSFDSHNSPLHF
NA	many	TRBV18	14	TRBJ1-5	TGTGCCAGCTCACCCGACAGGACATCCTCGCCCCAGCATTTT	CASSPDRTSSPQHF
NA	NA	TRBV11-2	16	TRBJ2-1	TGTGCCAGCAGCTTAAGGACAAGCGGAGCCTACAATGAGCAGTTCTTC	CASSLRTSGAYNEQFF
NA	NA	TRBV6-1	13	TRBJ2-7	TGTGCCAGCAGTGAAGGCGGGAACTACGAGCAGTACTTC	CASSEGGNYEQYF
NA	NA	TRBV7-9	13	TRBJ2-1	TGTGCCAGCAGCTTAGTCACGGCCAATGAGCAGTTCTTC	CASSLVTANEQFF
NA	NA	TRBV2	13	TRBJ2-5	TGTGCCAGCAGTGCTCGGGGAAAAGAGACCCAGTACTTC	CASSARGKETQYF
NA	NA	TRBV13	13	TRBJ1-1	TGTGCCAGCAGCTCGGGGGGTCGTACTGAAGCTTTCTTT	CASSSGGRTEAFF
NA	few	TRBV12-5	17	TRBJ2-6	TGTGCTAGTGGTCCGACATTGGGCCGCTCTGGGGCCAACGTCCTGACTTTC	CASGPTLGRSGANVLTF
TRBD1	NA	TRBV18	16	TRBJ2-2	TGTGCCAGCTCGCCTCGACAGGGGCCGAACACCGGGGAGCTGTTTTTT	CASSPRQGPNTGELFF
NA	many	TRBV25-1	12	TRBJ2-1	TGTGCCAGCAGTGGGAGGGACAATGAGCAGTTCTTC	CASSGRDNEQFF
NA	NA	TRBV28	16	TRBJ2-5	TGTGCCAGCAGTTTTCGACAGTCCTCCCGAATGAGGACCCAGTACTTC	CASSFRQSSRMRTQYF
NA	once	TRBV4-2	17	TRBJ2-1	TGTGCCAGCAGCCAAGCTGGGAGGGGGCGAGCCCAAGGGGAGCAGTTCTTC	CASSQAGRGRAQGEQFF
TRBD1	many	TRBV5-6	13	TRBJ2-3	TGTGCCAGCAGCCGCGGACAGGCAGATACGCAGTATTTT	CASSRGQADTQYF
NA	NA	TRBV20-1	11	TRBJ1-1	TGCAGTGCTCTGGGGGACACTGAAGCTTTCTTT	CSALGDTEAFF
TRBD2	many	TRBV7-6	17	TRBJ2-1	TGTGCCAGCAGCTGGGGATCCGGGACTAGCGGGAGTAATGAGCAGTTCTTC	CASSWGSGTSGSNEQFF
NA	NA	TRBV4-2	17	TRBJ1-4	TGTGCCAGCAGCCAAGATCACAGATCTGCAACTAATGAAAAACTGTTTTTT	CASSQDHRSATNEKLFF
NA	NA	TRBV5-5	14	TRBJ2-7	TGTGCCAGCAGCTCGTTGGGGGAGAGCTACGAGCAGTACTTC	CASSSLGESYEQYF
NA	NA	TRBV5-4	17	TRBJ2-6	TGTGCCAGCAGCTTGGAGCTTTCTAGCTCTGGGGCCAACGTCCTGACTTTC	CASSLELSSSGANVLTF
TRBD1	NA	TRBV2	19	TRBJ1-4	TGTGCCAGCAGCCTTATCCCCTCCGGGACAGGGTTCGGAGGGGAAAAACTGTTTTTT	CASSLIPSGTGFGGEKLFF
NA	few	TRBV9	14	TRBJ2-1	TGTGCCAGCAGCGTAGTGGACTTCCGAGATGAGCAGTTCTTC	CASSVVDFRDEQFF
NA	NA	TRBV18	14	TRBJ1-1	TGTGCCAGCTCACTAGTGGGGAGGAACACTGAAGCTTTCTTT	CASSLVGRNTEAFF
NA	NA	TRBV27	12	TRBJ1-1	TGTGCCAGCGCGGGTCAGAACACTGAAGCTTTCTTT	CASAGQNTEAFF
NA	NA	TRBV18	14	TRBJ1-1	TGTGCCAGCTCATTAGATTGGGGGAACACTGAAGCTTTCTTT	CASSLDWGNTEAFF